This T cell receptor (beta chain) stems from a study of blood T cell repertoires in COVID-19. Study in general: The samples span acute and convalescent COVID-19 from the United States, Italy and Spain.

The sample holds one count of this clone. The data were produced by immunoSEQ multiplex PCR, yet TCRdb's version contains in-frame clones alone and is incomplete. The sample carries 400,000 to 550,000 clones, roughly 89% recorded once. The V gene lost 6 bases and the J gene lost 3 bases, with 12 bases spanning the gap. The CDR3 totals 14 residues. Germline assignment: CDR1 MNHEY and CDR2 SVGAGI. This sequence was found in a woman between 25 and 40 years old with acute or convalescent COVID-19. The specimen was peripheral blood. The rearrangement joins TRBV6-5 to TRBJ1-5, with D tentatively TRBD1 (6 bases). The CDR3 loop reads CASSLNRDNQPQHF. In DNA, the CDR3 is TGTGCCAGCAGCCTGAACAGGGACAATCAGCCCCAGCATTTT.